This T cell receptor beta chain was sequenced for a study of control samples from healthy donors and cancer patients. Using immunoSEQ multiplex PCR, the repertoire was profiled, and TCRdb retains in-frame clones only, with some absent. The sample lists 130,000 to 150,000 clones; approximately 92% were seen once. The germline gives CDR1 SGHRS, CDR2 YFSETQ. V was clipped by 3 bases and J by 4 bases, with 17 bases between them. This CDR3 region has 16 residues. The V gene is TRBV5-1, the J gene TRBJ1-5, with D perhaps matching TRBD1 (6 bases). The receptor comes from a young man in good health. The source material was blood. The CDR3 DNA reads as TGCGCCAGCAGCTCGTCCCCAGGGACACCTAATCAGCCCCAGCATTTT. Translated: CASSSSPGTPNQPQHF.